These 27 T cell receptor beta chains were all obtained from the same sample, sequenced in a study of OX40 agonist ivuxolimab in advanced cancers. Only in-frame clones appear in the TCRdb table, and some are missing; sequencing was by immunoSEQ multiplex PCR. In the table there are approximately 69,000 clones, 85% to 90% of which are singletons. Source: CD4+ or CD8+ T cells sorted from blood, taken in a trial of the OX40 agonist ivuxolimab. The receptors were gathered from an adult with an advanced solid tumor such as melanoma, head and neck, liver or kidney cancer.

In nucleotides, the CDR3 is TGCGCCAGCAGTGAGTCAACTCCCGGCCCCCCGAACACCGGGGAGCTGTTTTTT. It codes for CASSESTPGPPNTGELFF. This rearrangement joins TRBV10-2 to TRBJ2-2; no clear D. The V end was cut by 0 bases, the J end by 0 bases, with 14 bases between. The CDR3 runs to 18 residues. Germline V gene lookup returns CDR1 WSHSY and CDR2 SAAADI.

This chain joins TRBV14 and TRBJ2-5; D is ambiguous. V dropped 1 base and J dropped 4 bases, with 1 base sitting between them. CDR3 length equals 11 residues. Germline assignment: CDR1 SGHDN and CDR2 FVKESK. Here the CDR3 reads CASSQAETQYF. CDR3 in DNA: TGTGCCAGCAGCCAAGCAGAGACCCAGTACTTC.

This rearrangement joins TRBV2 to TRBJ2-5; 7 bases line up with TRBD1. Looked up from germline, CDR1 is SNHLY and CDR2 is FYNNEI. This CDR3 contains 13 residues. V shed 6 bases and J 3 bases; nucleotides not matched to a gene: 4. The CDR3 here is CASRQTGKETQYF. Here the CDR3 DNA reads TGTGCCAGCAGGCAGACAGGGAAAGAGACCCAGTACTTC.

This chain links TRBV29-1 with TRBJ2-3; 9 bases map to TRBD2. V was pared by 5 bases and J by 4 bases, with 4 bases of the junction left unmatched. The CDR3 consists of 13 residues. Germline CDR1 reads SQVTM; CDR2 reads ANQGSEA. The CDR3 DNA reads TGCAGCGTTCGCCGACTAGCGGCAGATACGCAGTATTTT. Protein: CSVRRLAADTQYF.

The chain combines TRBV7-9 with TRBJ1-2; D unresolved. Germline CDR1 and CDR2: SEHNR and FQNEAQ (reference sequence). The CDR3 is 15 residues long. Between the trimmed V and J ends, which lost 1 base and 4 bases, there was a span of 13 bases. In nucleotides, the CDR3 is TGTGCCAGCAGCTTAGAGTCCGGGTACGGCTATGGCTACACCTTC. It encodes CASSLESGYGYGYTF.

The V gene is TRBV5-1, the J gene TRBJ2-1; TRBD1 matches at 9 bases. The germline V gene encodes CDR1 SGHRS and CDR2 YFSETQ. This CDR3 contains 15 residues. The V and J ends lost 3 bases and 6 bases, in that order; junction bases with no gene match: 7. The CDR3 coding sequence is TGCGCCAGCAGCTCCGAGGGGACAGGGCCCAATGAGCAGTTCTTC. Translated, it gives CASSSEGTGPNEQFF.

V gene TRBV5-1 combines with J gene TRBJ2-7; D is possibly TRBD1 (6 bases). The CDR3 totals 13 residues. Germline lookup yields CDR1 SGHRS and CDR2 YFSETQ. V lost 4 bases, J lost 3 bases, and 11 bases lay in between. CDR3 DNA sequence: TGCGCCAGCAGCGAGGGACAACGCTACGAGCAGTACTTC. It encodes CASSEGQRYEQYF.

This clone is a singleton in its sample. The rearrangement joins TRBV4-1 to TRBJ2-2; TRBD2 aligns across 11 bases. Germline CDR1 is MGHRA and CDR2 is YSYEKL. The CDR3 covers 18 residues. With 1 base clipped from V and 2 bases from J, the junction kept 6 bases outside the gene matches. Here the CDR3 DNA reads TGCGCCAGCAGCCAAGGGGGGCTAGCGGGGGGAAACACCGGGGAGCTGTTTTTT. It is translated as CASSQGGLAGGNTGELFF.

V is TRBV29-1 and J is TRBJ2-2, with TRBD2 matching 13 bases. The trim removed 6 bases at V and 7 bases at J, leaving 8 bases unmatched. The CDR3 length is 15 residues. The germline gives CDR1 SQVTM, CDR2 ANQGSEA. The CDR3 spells CSVRGLAGFGGELFF. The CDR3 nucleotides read TGCAGCGTGCGGGGACTAGCGGGGTTTGGCGGGGAGCTGTTTTTT.

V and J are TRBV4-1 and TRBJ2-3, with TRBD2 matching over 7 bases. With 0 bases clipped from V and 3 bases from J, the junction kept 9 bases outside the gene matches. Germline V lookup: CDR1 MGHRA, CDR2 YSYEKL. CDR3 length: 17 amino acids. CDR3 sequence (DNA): TGCGCCAGCAGCCAAGATCCATTTCGGCGGGAGACAGATACGCAGTATTTT. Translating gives CASSQDPFRRETDTQYF.

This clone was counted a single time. The DNA for the CDR3 is TGTGCCAGTAGTAAAGGTTCAACTAATGAAAAACTGTTTTTT. This sequence encodes CASSKGSTNEKLFF. The chain has TRBV19 and TRBJ1-4, with D unclear. Trimming removed 4 bases at V and 0 bases at J, with 6 bases between. CDR1 is LNHDA, CDR2 SQIVND, per germline (reference sequence). The CDR3 loop spans 14 amino acids.

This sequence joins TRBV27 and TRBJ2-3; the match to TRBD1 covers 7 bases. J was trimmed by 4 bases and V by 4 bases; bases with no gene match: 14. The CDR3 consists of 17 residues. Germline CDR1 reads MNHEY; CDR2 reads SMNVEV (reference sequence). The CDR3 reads CASSSFSTGTVSDTQYF. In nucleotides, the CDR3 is TGTGCCAGCAGTTCCTTCTCGACAGGGACGGTATCAGATACGCAGTATTTT.

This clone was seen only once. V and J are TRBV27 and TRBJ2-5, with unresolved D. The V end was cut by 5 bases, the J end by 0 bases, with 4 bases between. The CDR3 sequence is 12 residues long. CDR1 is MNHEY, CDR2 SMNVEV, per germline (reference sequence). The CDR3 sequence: CASSLHQETQYF. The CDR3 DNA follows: TGTGCCAGCAGTCTCCACCAAGAGACCCAGTACTTC.

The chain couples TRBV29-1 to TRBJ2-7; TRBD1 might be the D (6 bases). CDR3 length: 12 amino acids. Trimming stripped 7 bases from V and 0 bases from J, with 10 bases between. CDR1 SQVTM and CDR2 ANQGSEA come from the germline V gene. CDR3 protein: CSARDNSYEQYF. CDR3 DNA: TGCAGCGCCCGGGACAACTCCTACGAGCAGTACTTC.

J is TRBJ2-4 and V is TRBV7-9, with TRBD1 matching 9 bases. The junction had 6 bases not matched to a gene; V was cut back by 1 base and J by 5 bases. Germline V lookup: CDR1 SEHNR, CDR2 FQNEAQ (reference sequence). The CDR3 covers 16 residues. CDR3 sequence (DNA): TGTGCCAGCAGCTTAGGGTACAGGGGGCACCAAAACATTCAGTACTTC. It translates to CASSLGYRGHQNIQYF.

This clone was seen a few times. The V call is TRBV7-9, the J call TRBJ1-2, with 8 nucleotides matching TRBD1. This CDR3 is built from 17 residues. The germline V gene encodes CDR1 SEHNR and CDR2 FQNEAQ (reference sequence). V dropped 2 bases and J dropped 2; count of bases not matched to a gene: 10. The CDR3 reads CASSLWWTGMANYGYTF. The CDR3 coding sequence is TGTGCCAGCAGCTTATGGTGGACAGGGATGGCCAACTATGGCTACACCTTC.

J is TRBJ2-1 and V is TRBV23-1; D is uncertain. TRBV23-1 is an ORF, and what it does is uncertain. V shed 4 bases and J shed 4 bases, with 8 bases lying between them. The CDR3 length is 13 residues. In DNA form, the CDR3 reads TGCGCCAGCAGTCTCGGCAGATACAATGAGCAGTTCTTC. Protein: CASSLGRYNEQFF.

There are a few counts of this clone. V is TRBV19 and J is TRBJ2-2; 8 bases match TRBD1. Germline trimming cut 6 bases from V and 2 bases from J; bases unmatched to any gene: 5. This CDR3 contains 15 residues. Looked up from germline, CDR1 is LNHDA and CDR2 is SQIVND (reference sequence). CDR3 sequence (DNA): TGTGCCAGTAGCCTGGGACAGGCTAACACCGGGGAGCTGTTTTTT. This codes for CASSLGQANTGELFF.

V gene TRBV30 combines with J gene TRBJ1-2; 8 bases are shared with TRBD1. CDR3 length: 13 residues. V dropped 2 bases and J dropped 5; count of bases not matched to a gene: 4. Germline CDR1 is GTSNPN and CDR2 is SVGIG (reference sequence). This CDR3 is CAWSRTGPYGYTF. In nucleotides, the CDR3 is TGTGCCTGGAGTAGGACAGGGCCGTATGGCTACACCTTC.

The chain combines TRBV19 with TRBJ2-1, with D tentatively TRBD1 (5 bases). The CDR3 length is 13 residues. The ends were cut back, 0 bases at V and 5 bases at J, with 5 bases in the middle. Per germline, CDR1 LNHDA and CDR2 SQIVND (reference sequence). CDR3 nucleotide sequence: TGTGCCAGTAGTATAGACAGGGACAATGAGCAGTTCTTC. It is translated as CASSIDRDNEQFF.

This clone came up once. The CDR3 DNA is TGTGCCAGCAGCATGACAGGGACCGCGAACACCGGGGAGCTGTTTTTT. Its translation: CASSMTGTANTGELFF. The genes are TRBV9 and TRBJ2-2; TRBD1 matches 7 bases. The CDR3 is 16 amino acids. Looked up from germline, CDR1 is SGDLS and CDR2 is YYNGEE. V trimming: 4 bases; J trimming: 0 bases; junction bases outside the gene matches: 6. The whole variable domain, filled in from reference TRBV9 and TRBJ2-2, reads DSGVTQTPKHLITATGQRVTLRCSPRSGDLSVYWYQQSLDQGLQFLIQYYNGEERAKGNILERFSAQQFPDLHSELNLSSLELGDSALYFCASSMTGTANTGELFFGEGSRLTVL.

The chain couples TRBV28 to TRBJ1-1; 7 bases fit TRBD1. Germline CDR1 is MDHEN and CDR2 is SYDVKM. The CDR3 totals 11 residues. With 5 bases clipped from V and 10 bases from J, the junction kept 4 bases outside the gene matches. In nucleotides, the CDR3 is TGTGCCAGCAGTCGCAGGGGGATAGCTTTCTTT. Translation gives CASSRRGIAFF. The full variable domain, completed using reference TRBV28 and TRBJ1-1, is DVKVTQSSRYLVKRTGEKVFLECVQDMDHENMFWYRQDPGLGLRLIYFSYDVKMKEKGDIPEGYSVSREKKERFSLILESASTNQTSMYLCASSRRGIAFFGQGTRLTVV.

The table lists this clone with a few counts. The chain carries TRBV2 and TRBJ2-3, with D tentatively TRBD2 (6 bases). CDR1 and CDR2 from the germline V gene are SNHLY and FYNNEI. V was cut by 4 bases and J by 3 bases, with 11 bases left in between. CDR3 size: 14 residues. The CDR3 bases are TGTGCCAGCAGTGCGCGGGATCTGACAGATACGCAGTATTTT. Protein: CASSARDLTDTQYF. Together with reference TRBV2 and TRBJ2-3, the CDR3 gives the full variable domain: EPEVTQTPSHQVTQMGQEVILRCVPISNHLYFYWYRQILGQKVEFLVSFYNNEISEKSEIFDDQFSVERPDGSNFTLKIRSTKLEDSAMYFCASSARDLTDTQYFGPGTRLTVL.

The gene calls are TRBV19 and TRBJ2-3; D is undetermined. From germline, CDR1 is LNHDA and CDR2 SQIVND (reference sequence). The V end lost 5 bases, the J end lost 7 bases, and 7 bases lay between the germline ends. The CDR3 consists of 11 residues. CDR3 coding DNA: TGTGCCAGTAGTCTTACAAATACGCAGTATTTT. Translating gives CASSLTNTQYF.

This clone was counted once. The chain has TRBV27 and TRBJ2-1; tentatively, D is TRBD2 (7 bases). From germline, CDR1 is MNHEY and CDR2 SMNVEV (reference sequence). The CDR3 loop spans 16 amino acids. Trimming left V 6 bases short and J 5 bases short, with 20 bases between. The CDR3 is CASSSLYRGGDNEQFF. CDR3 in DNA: TGTGCCAGCAGCTCCTTATATAGGGGGGGGGACAATGAGCAGTTCTTC.

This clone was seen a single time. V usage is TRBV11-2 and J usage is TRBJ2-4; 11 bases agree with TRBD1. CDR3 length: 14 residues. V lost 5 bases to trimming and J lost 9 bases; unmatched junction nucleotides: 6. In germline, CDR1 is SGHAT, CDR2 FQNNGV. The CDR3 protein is CASSVGGTGGIQYF. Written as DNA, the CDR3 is TGTGCCAGCAGCGTGGGTGGGACAGGGGGCATTCAGTACTTC.

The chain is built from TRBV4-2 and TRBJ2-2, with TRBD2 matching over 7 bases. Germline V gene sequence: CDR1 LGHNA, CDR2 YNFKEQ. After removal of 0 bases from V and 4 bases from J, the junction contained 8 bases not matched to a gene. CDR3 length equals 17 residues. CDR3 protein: CASSQDSLGGVTGELFF. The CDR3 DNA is TGTGCCAGCAGCCAAGATTCTTTGGGAGGGGTCACCGGGGAGCTGTTTTTT.